These T cell receptor beta chains were read from a single sample in a study of sequential checkpoint blockade in melanoma. Clones were sequenced by immunoSEQ multiplex PCR, and TCRdb holds only the in-frame ones, with some missing. The profile shows some 20,000 clones, approximately 79% of them singletons. The specimen was CD8+ T cells sorted from blood (inferred from file names), collected from a patient given nivolumab and ipilimumab in sequence. The receptors shown here come from a human donor with melanoma. Each CDR3 is given with its conserved first and last residue. The order of the fields is D gene, J gene, V gene, clone size, CDR3 DNA, CDR3 protein. D genes are given only for firm matches. The listing skips clone size in some rows; elsewhere it reads once, few, many or a size class.

TRBD1	TRBJ2-2	TRBV9	.	TGTGCCAGCAGACCTGGACAGGGGAACACCGGGGAGCTGTTTTTT	CASRPGQGNTGELFF
.	TRBJ2-7	TRBV6-6	.	TGTGCCAGCAGTTACAGGGAGTCCCCCGCCTCCTACGAGCAGTACTTC	CASSYRESPASYEQYF
TRBD2	TRBJ2-7	TRBV2	.	TGTGCCAGCAGTGGACTAGCGGGAGTAAATTCCTACGAGCAGTACTTC	CASSGLAGVNSYEQYF
.	TRBJ1-1	TRBV5-1	.	TGCGCCAGCAGCTTGGCCCGGCAGGGAGGGGAGACGAGGACTGAAGCTTTCTTT	CASSLARQGGETRTEAFF
.	TRBJ2-7	TRBV7-6	.	TGTGCCAGCAGCCCTAGTCCGTTTTACGAGCAGTACTTC	CASSPSPFYEQYF
TRBD2	TRBJ2-5	TRBV19	medium-sized	TGTGCCAGTAGTATTGACGGGAGGGCCCCCCAGACCCAGTACTTC	CASSIDGRAPQTQYF
TRBD2	TRBJ2-3	TRBV4-3	.	TGCGCCAGCAGCCAAGGGATCTGGGGGTGGTCGGCTAGCGGGAGTGTGGATACGCAGTATTTT	CASSQGIWGWSASGSVDTQYF
.	TRBJ2-1	TRBV4-3	few	TGCGCCAGCAGCCTTGACCTCGGACAGTTCTTCAATGAGCAGTTCTTC	CASSLDLGQFFNEQFF
.	TRBJ1-2	TRBV5-6	.	TGTGCCAGCCTACAGGGAAATTATGGCTACACCTTC	CASLQGNYGYTF
TRBD1	TRBJ2-7	TRBV18	.	TGTGCCAGCTCACCGGACAGGGCGTCCTACGAGCAGTACTTC	CASSPDRASYEQYF
.	TRBJ1-1	TRBV19	.	TGTGCCAGTAGATGGAGGGGAACTGAAGCTTTCTTT	CASRWRGTEAFF
TRBD2	TRBJ2-3	TRBV6-1	.	TGTGCCAGCAGTGAATCCCTAGCGGGAGGCACAGATACGCAGTATTTT	CASSESLAGGTDTQYF
TRBD1	TRBJ2-7	TRBV5-6	.	TGTGCCAGCAGCAAGGGACAGTACGAGCAGTACTTC	CASSKGQYEQYF
TRBD2	TRBJ2-3	TRBV25-1	.	TGTGCCACAGGGGTGCGGGGGGGCGGCACAGATACGCAGTATTTT	CATGVRGGGTDTQYF
.	TRBJ2-7	TRBV28	.	TGTGCCAGCAGTTTATGGGGGCAGACCTACGAGCAGTACTTC	CASSLWGQTYEQYF
TRBD1	TRBJ1-2	TRBV7-6	.	TGTGCCAGCAGCCCCCTACGCGGGACAGGGTCGGGGGGCTACACCTTC	CASSPLRGTGSGGYTF
TRBD1	TRBJ2-7	TRBV11-2	.	TGTGCCAGCAGCCCGGGGCCGGGACAGGGTAACCACGAGCAGTACTTC	CASSPGPGQGNHEQYF
TRBD1	TRBJ2-7	TRBV6-5	.	TGTGCCAGCAGTTGGGACAGCTACGAGCAGTACTTC	CASSWDSYEQYF
.	TRBJ2-1	TRBV7-2	.	TGTGCCAGCAGCCTCCTGTTCTTC	CASSLLFF
TRBD2	TRBJ2-6	TRBV11-2	.	TGTGCCAGCAGCCCACTAGCGGGAGTCCCCTCTGGGGCCAACGTCCTGACTTTC	CASSPLAGVPSGANVLTF
TRBD2	TRBJ2-5	TRBV4-3	.	TGCGCCAGCAGCCAAGGAACGGGAGGCCTCGGAGGAGAGACCCAGTACTTC	CASSQGTGGLGGETQYF
TRBD1	TRBJ1-2	TRBV13	hyperexpanded	TGTGCCAGCAGCCTAGGACAGGGCCTAAGTAGCCTTACATATGGCTACACCTTC	CASSLGQGLSSLTYGYTF
TRBD1	TRBJ1-1	TRBV19	.	TGTGCCAGTAGTATCCGCCGGGACAGGGGCTTTTTGAACACTGAAGCTTTCTTT	CASSIRRDRGFLNTEAFF
.	TRBJ2-5	TRBV6-5	.	TGTGCCAGCAGGGGGAGTCAGGAGACCCAGTACTTC	CASRGSQETQYF
.	TRBJ1-5	TRBV27	once	TGTGCCAGCACCCCCGCCGGGGGCAATCAGCCCCAGCATTTT	CASTPAGGNQPQHF
TRBD1	TRBJ2-6	TRBV7-7	.	TGTGCTAGCAGCCCCTCGACAGGGATTGGGGCCAACGTCCTGACTTTC	CASSPSTGIGANVLTF
.	TRBJ2-2	TRBV2	.	TGTGCCAGCAGTGCGGGGACAACCACCGGGGAGCTGTTTTTT	CASSAGTTTGELFF
.	TRBJ2-7	TRBV5-6	.	TGTGCCAGCAGCCTGCATCCCGGTGTCGAGCAGTACTTC	CASSLHPGVEQYF
.	TRBJ2-5	TRBV29-1	.	TGCAGCGTTGAACGGGGTCAAGAGACCCAGTACTTC	CSVERGQETQYF
.	TRBJ1-5	TRBV28	.	TGTGCCAGCAGTTTTCGGGGGGAGGGTCAGCCCCAGCATTTT	CASSFRGEGQPQHF
.	TRBJ2-1	TRBV9	.	TGTGCCAGCAGCGTAGGACAGACGTCCTACAATGAGCAGTTCTTC	CASSVGQTSYNEQFF
.	TRBJ2-7	TRBV30	.	TGTGCCTGGAGTCTTCCATACGGTCGGGGGCAGTACTTC	CAWSLPYGRGQYF
TRBD1	TRBJ2-7	TRBV4-1	.	TGCGCCAGCAGCCCCGACAGGGGTAGTGGTTCCGAGCAGTACTTC	CASSPDRGSGSEQYF
.	TRBJ2-2	TRBV30	.	TGTGCCTGGAGTACCTTAGCGGAGTGGTACACCGGGGAGCTGTTTTTT	CAWSTLAEWYTGELFF
TRBD2	TRBJ2-1	TRBV13	.	TGTGCCAGCCCCATCCCACTAGCGGGAAGCTCCTACAATGAGCAGTTCTTC	CASPIPLAGSSYNEQFF
TRBD2	TRBJ2-7	TRBV7-4	.	TGTGCCAGCAGCTTAGGCGGACTAGCGAACTACGAGCAGTACTTC	CASSLGGLANYEQYF
TRBD1	TRBJ2-1	TRBV7-9	.	TGTGCCAGCAGCTCCCAGGGGGATTCCTACAATGAGCAGTTCTTC	CASSSQGDSYNEQFF
.	TRBJ2-3	TRBV27	.	TGTGCCAGCAGTTTATTCGGGGATACGCAGTATTTT	CASSLFGDTQYF
.	TRBJ2-7	TRBV18	once	TGTGCCAGCTCACTCTCTGCCTACGAGCAGTACTTC	CASSLSAYEQYF
TRBD2	TRBJ2-7	TRBV18	.	TGTGCCAGCTCACCAGTAGCGGGGGGACCTCTCGAGCAGTACTTC	CASSPVAGGPLEQYF
.	TRBJ2-1	TRBV6-5	.	TGTGCCAGCAGTTACTTAACGGGATCCTACAATGAGCAGTTCTTC	CASSYLTGSYNEQFF
.	TRBJ2-2	TRBV2	.	TGTGCCACCCTACTGTGGGGAGGGAACACCGGGGAGCTGTTTTTT	CATLLWGGNTGELFF
.	TRBJ1-2	TRBV19	.	TGTGCCAGTAGTCAGGAAGATGGCTACACCTTC	CASSQEDGYTF
.	TRBJ1-2	TRBV4-3	.	TGCGCCAGCAGCCAAGTTTACAGTCCTAACTATGGCTACACCTTC	CASSQVYSPNYGYTF
.	TRBJ2-2	TRBV9	.	TGTGCCAGCAGCGCGGAGTTTATAGGCGGGGAGCTGTTTTTT	CASSAEFIGGELFF
.	TRBJ2-1	TRBV6-4	.	TGTGCCAGCAGTGAAGGGAGCTACAATGAGCAGTTCTTC	CASSEGSYNEQFF
.	TRBJ1-1	TRBV6-6	.	TGTGCCAGCGGGGGGGACACTGAAGCTTTCTTT	CASGGDTEAFF
TRBD1	TRBJ1-4	TRBV6-1	few	TGTGCCAGCAGGAAAGACAGGGATCTTGAAAAACTGTTTTTT	CASRKDRDLEKLFF
TRBD1	TRBJ2-7	TRBV29-1	.	TGCAGCGTTGAAGGAGGGGGGGACAGGGATTACGAGCAGTACTTC	CSVEGGGDRDYEQYF
TRBD2	TRBJ2-7	TRBV6-5	once	TGTGCCAGCAGTTCCCTTGGGAGGGAATGGTCCTACGAGCAGTACTTC	CASSSLGREWSYEQYF
.	TRBJ1-6	TRBV28	.	TGTGCCAGCAGCGACAGTTCACCCCTCCACTTT	CASSDSSPLHF
.	TRBJ1-5	TRBV27	.	TGTGCCAGCAGCCCGTTCAATCAGCCCCAGCATTTT	CASSPFNQPQHF
TRBD2	TRBJ2-7	TRBV4-1	.	TGCGCCAGCAGCCAAGAAAGTACTAGCGGGGGCTACGAGCAGTACTTC	CASSQESTSGGYEQYF
TRBD2	TRBJ2-2	TRBV2	.	TGTGCCAGCAAAGGGACTAGCGGGGACCTTAACACCGGGGAGCTGTTTTTT	CASKGTSGDLNTGELFF
TRBD1	TRBJ1-5	TRBV7-9	few	TGTGCCAGCAGCTACACCCGAACAGGGGGCCGCAATCAGCCCCAGCATTTT	CASSYTRTGGRNQPQHF
TRBD2	TRBJ2-7	TRBV4-3	.	TGCGCCAGCAGCCAAGAACTCCAGCGGGGGGAAGACTACGAGCAGTACTTC	CASSQELQRGEDYEQYF
.	TRBJ1-2	TRBV14	.	TGTGCCAGCAGCCAAATCGGACAGCCAGCTAACTATGGCTACACCTTC	CASSQIGQPANYGYTF
TRBD1	TRBJ1-5	TRBV10-3	.	TGTGCCATCGCTTGGGACAGGGAAGGTCAGCCCCAGCATTTT	CAIAWDREGQPQHF